This T cell receptor (beta chain) was captured by sequencing in a study of monozygotic twins with inflammatory bowel disease (dated by TCRdb to the late 2010s). With regard to the full study: The complete study included about 30 monozygotic twin pairs: 19 IBD-discordant Danish pairs and nine German pairs, of which four were IBD-concordant and five were IBD-discordant. Within discordant pairs, disease-associated traits were sought mainly by comparing IBD patients with their genetically identical healthy co-twins. Each individual had, on average, about 151 000 unique TCRalpha sequences and 181 000 unique TCRbeta sequences available for analysis. The full study reports these points: Compared with healthy twins, IBD patients had fewer clonotypes in common with other individuals, a difference most pronounced in patients showing signs of disease activity. No difference in repertoire similarity was observed between concordant and discordant twins, possibly owing to limited statistical power. Measured by the inverse Simpson index, TCRbeta repertoire diversity was lower in IBD patients than in their healthy co-twins. The analysis was unable to tell apart different T cell subtypes. No single strong signal or clonotype linked to IBD turned up in the results, so the idea that one exists was not supported. Because patients received different immunosuppressive treatments, the repertoires may have picked up extra background noise and variability between individuals.

Comment on this clonotype: The clone's antigen remains unknown.

CDR1 MNHEY and CDR2 SMNVEV are derived from the germline V gene (reference sequence). Reading from cysteine to phenylalanine, the CDR3 counts 16 amino acids. The entry carries no DNA sequence. The method was 5' RACE. The input for every TCR library was around 3,800 ng of total RNA. For each sample, cDNA synthesis was carried out in eight separate reactions using SMARTScribe reverse transcriptase. During cDNA synthesis, template switching was used to introduce unique molecular identifiers that contained a 6-nucleotide sample barcode. TCRalpha and TCRbeta cDNA was amplified by two nested PCRs of 16 and 9 cycles, with bead purification after each PCR. Before amplification, the cDNA was treated with uracil DNA-glycosylase and purified using the QIAquick PCR purification kit. In the second PCR, Illumina TruSeq-compatible adapters and sample-specific barcodes were added. TapeStation and Qubit were used to check library quality and concentration, and approximately 5.4 ng of each library was pooled. The pooled libraries were sequenced with 2 x 100 bp reads and custom sequencing primers on an Illumina HiSeq2500 single-index Rapid Run. In the authors' own workflow: PCR and sequencing errors were corrected by UMI-based consensus assembly using MiGEC version 1.2.6. V(D)J alignment, clonotype assembly and CDR3 extraction were performed with MiXCR version 2.1.1. Normalisation of gene usage, clonotype sharing and MAIT/NKT TCR abundance was achieved by analysing the top 1000, 10 000 and 20 000 clonotypes per sample. Diversity was computed as the inverse Simpson index with the vegan R package after downsampling to 27 000 UMIs. Paired Mann-Whitney U tests were applied to discordant twin pairs, with Benjamini-Hochberg correction for multiple testing. With the reads reprocessed by TCRdb, a single entry stands for each CDR3 protein sequence and no DNA is reported. What appears here as the V and J calls and clone size reflects TCRdb's work, not the paper's. This sample's records show some 440,000 distinct CDR3 sequences. The leading ten clones occupy 2% to 2.5% of the sample.

A roughly 2.5 ml peripheral blood sample was drawn into PAXgene tubes per donor and stored at -80°C. Without T cell sorting, total RNA was isolated from whole blood using the PAXgene blood miRNA kit on an automated QIAcube. Peripheral blood from monozygotic twin pairs who were concordant or discordant for inflammatory bowel disease underwent deep TCRalpha and TCRbeta repertoire profiling using unique molecular barcoding. For every twin pair, smoking habits were documented, and each individual was categorised as a current, former or never smoker. The rearranged segments are TRBV27 and TRBJ2-1; TCRdb's D call, TRBD2, is unchecked because there is no DNA. The receptor was derived from a human donor with ulcerative colitis or Crohn's disease, or a healthy co-twin of an affected twin (not recorded which). The material sequenced was blood. The CDR3 sequence is CASTPRTSGASNEQFF.